This entry is about one T cell receptor beta chain. Its specificity is unknown. The sample originates from a study of early T cells in non-severe SARS-CoV-2 infection. At the level of the study: From unsorted whole blood, bulk RNA was sequenced, and the chains remained unpaired. Study-level points and caveats: CD4 and private specificities were missed by VDJdb matching, which favored anti-spike CD8 responses.

Researchers tagged individual cDNA molecules with unique molecular identifiers. TCRdb fed the 5' RACE reads into MiXCR, producing one record per CDR3 protein. In the table there are 50,000 to 60,000 distinct CDR3 sequences, under 8% of which are singletons. V dropped 5 bases and J dropped 0 bases, with 16 bases sitting between them. Germline V gene data show CDR1 as PRHDT and CDR2 as FYEKMQ (reference sequence). The CDR3 loop spans 16 amino acids. Source: whole blood, taken at baseline. This sequence joins TRBV13 and TRBJ2-5; D is ambiguous. This clonotype was sampled from an adult who was a healthcare worker with PCR-confirmed SARS-CoV-2 infection or an uninfected control (not recorded which). The CDR3 reads CASSTRLGGHQETQYF. In nucleotides, the CDR3 is TGTGCCAGCAGCACCCGACTGGGCGGACACCAAGAGACCCAGTACTTC.